This section outlines one T cell receptor (beta chain) sequence together with its context. This specimen belongs to a study of T cells in Graves' hyperthyroidism and ophthalmopathy. Germline-derived CDR1 and CDR2 are SGHDT and YYEEEE. The CDR3 sequence is 17 residues long. V shed 4 bases, J shed 2 bases, and the junction held 13 bases outside the gene matches. Amplified TCR beta CDR3 regions came from RNA transcripts. The HTBI primer set was used in a first-round RT-PCR of the TCR CDR3. Via MiXCR, TCRdb re-called the multiplex PCR reads, giving one row per CDR3 protein. The table has roughly 740,000 distinct CDR3 sequences, about 17% seen once; the top ten hold around 8.1%.

This receptor was identified in a man aged 18 to 30 with Graves' hyperthyroidism. Specimen: blood. The rearrangement uses TRBV5-6 and TRBJ2-7; 9 bases fit TRBD2. Written as DNA, the CDR3 is TGTGCCAGCAGCCCTCGGCGGGGGGGCCCGCTCACCTACGAGCAGTACTTC. Translating gives CASSPRRGGPLTYEQYF.